What follows describes a single T cell receptor (beta chain). This CDR3 has 15 amino acids. The V gene lost 0 bases and the J gene lost 2 bases, with 8 bases spanning the gap. CDR1 is MNHEY and CDR2 is SVGAGI in the germline V gene. As originally analysed: Quantification of nucleated cells was approximated via reference gene primer amplification. TCRdb's copy holds only in-frame clones and misses some; the assay was immunoSEQ multiplex PCR. V, J and clone size reflect that table, while D and trimming were determined from the DNA. In the table there are around 38,000 clones, roughly nine tenths of which are singletons. This sample was included in a study of blood T cell repertoires in COVID-19. Enrolment of Seattle patients took place during active infection, and they were followed longitudinally.

This clonotype originated in a man between 60 and 75 years old with COVID-19, enrolled during active disease. J is TRBJ1-3 and V is TRBV6-5; D uncertain. The sample taken for sequencing was peripheral blood. The CDR3 sequence: CASSYSGLTGNTIYF. CDR3 sequence (DNA): TGTGCCAGCAGTTACTCTGGACTAACTGGAAACACCATATATTTT.